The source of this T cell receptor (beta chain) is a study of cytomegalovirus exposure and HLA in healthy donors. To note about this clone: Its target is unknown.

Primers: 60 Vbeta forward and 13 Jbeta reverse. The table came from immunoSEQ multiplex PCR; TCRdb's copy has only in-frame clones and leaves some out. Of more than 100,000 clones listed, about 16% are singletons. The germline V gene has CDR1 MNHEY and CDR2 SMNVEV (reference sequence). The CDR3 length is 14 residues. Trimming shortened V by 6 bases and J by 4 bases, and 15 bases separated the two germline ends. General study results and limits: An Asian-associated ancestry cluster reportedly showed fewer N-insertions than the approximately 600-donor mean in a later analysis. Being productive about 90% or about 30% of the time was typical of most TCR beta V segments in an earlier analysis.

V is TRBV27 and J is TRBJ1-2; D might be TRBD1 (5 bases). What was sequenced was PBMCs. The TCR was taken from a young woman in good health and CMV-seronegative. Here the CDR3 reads CASRAGAGSYGYTF. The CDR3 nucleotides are TGTGCCAGCAGGGCTGGGGCAGGCAGCTATGGCTACACCTTC.